Shown below are 9 T cell receptor beta chains from a single sample sequenced in a study of T-cell reconstitution after alpha-beta-depleted transplantation in children. Preparation of the TCRbeta library involved a method that used unique molecular identifiers. TCRdb re-analysed the PCR reads in MiXCR, keeping a single row per CDR3 protein. The table lists about 540,000 distinct CDR3 sequences, approximately 20% of them singletons, with over 3% in the top ten. Sample: PBMCs from the stem cell graft donor, taken from the stem cell graft. These receptors came from a human donor who donated a stem cell graft to a child with acute lymphoblastic leukemia.

This clonotype appeared a few times. The V call is TRBV5-1, the J call TRBJ1-2; TRBD1 agrees at 8 bases. This CDR3 has 15 residues. Trimming at V came to 4 bases and at J to 2 bases, leaving 7 bases not matched to a gene. Looked up from germline, CDR1 is SGHRS and CDR2 is YFSETQ. The CDR3 loop reads CASSGGDRTNYGYTF. The CDR3 bases are TGCGCCAGCAGCGGCGGGGACAGGACGAACTATGGCTACACCTTC.

This clonotype showed up just a few times. J is TRBJ1-1 and V is TRBV12-3 or TRBV12-4; D gene ambiguous. Deletions cut 4 bases from V and 0 bases from J, with 12 bases between. This CDR3 has 15 amino acids. This CDR3 reads CASSWGREMNTEAFF. The CDR3 DNA sequence: TGTGCCAGCAGTTGGGGTCGAGAGATGAACACTGAAGCTTTCTTT.

This clonotype was counted a few times. The J gene is TRBJ1-5, the V gene TRBV12-3 or TRBV12-4; no clear D. Trimming took off 1 base at V and 0 bases at J, with 7 bases between the two ends. The CDR3 totals 15 residues. This chain's CDR3 is CASSLGADSNQPQHF. The CDR3 DNA follows: TGTGCCAGCAGTTTAGGGGCAGATAGCAATCAGCCCCAGCATTTT.

The chain has TRBV4-1 and TRBJ1-2, with a possible D match to TRBD1 (6 bases). The germline CDR1 and CDR2 sequences are MGHRA and YSYEKL. The CDR3 is 17 residues long. The germline V and J ends were trimmed by 0 bases and 4 bases, with 18 bases remaining between them. The CDR3 DNA is TGCGCCAGCAGCCAAGATCTAGAACGGGGGCTCTTCTATGGCTACACCTTC. The encoded protein is CASSQDLERGLFYGYTF.

The chain joins TRBV7-8 to TRBJ2-1, with D perhaps TRBD2 (6 bases). The germline V and J ends were trimmed by 5 bases and 2 bases, with 13 bases remaining between them. This CDR3 comprises 15 residues. Germline CDR1 reads SGHVS; CDR2 reads FQNEAQ. The CDR3 reads CASSLGTGTYNEQFF. As DNA, the CDR3 is TGTGCCAGCAGCCTCGGGACTGGAACCTACAATGAGCAGTTCTTC.

In its sample, this clonotype was seen a few times. The J gene is TRBJ1-3, the V gene TRBV5-1; no reliable D call. Trimming took 0 bases from V and 0 from J, leaving 7 bases between them. CDR1 and CDR2 from the germline V gene are SGHRS and YFSETQ. This CDR3 is 15 amino acids long. CDR3 protein: CASSLELFSGNTIYF. DNA for the CDR3: TGCGCCAGCAGCTTGGAACTCTTCTCTGGAAACACCATATATTTT.

This clonotype showed up just a few times. The V gene is TRBV6-1, the J gene TRBJ1-1, with 7 positions matching TRBD1. The CDR3 length is 15 residues. J lost 8 bases, V lost 1 base, and 10 bases had no gene match. Germline V lookup: CDR1 MNHNS, CDR2 SASEGT. CDR3 loop: CASSEVGRGIREAFF. The CDR3 DNA reads as TGTGCCAGCAGTGAAGTGGGCAGGGGGATTAGAGAAGCTTTCTTT.

As DNA, the CDR3 is TGTGCCAGCAGCCAACCTCTCAGACATTTGAACACTGAAGCTTTCTTT. Translated: CASSQPLRHLNTEAFF. The V gene is TRBV4-2, the J gene TRBJ1-1, with unresolved D. This CDR3 region has 16 residues. With 2 bases removed from V and 0 bases from J, the gap between germline ends came to 13 bases. Germline V CDR1 and CDR2: LGHNA, YNFKEQ.

The rearrangement joins TRBV5-1 to TRBJ1-2; a possible D gene is TRBD1 (6 bases). Between the trimmed V and J ends, which lost 0 bases and 7 bases, there was a span of 10 bases. The CDR3 sequence is 13 residues long. Germline values: CDR1 SGHRS, CDR2 YFSETQ. The CDR3: CASSLATGSGYTF. DNA for the CDR3: TGCGCCAGCAGCTTGGCCACAGGGAGTGGCTACACCTTC.